The entry below gives a single TCR beta chain sequence along with its context. Its antigen is unknown. CDR1 SGHNT and CDR2 YYREEE come from the germline V gene (reference sequence). This CDR3 has 12 amino acids. With V trimmed by 10 bases and J by 10 bases, 6 bases remained unmatched. The sample belongs to a study of T cells after yellow fever vaccination. On the study more broadly: The authors prepared low-cell-number fractions using SMART-Seq v4 Ultra Low Input.

UMIs and a universal primer site were added when TCR cDNA was made by 5'RACE template switching. TCRdb independently ran MiXCR on the 5' RACE reads; one entry per CDR3 protein. The data hold 610,000 or so distinct CDR3 sequences, with 12% observed a single time. Study-level findings and limits: Among all clonotypes, a small share was observed in both CD4 and CD8 compartments.

The sample here was PBMCs, taken on the day of the yellow fever booster vaccination. This chain joins TRBV5-4 and TRBJ1-6; 9 bases line up with TRBD1. The TCR originated in a man aged 30 to 45 who received the YFV17D yellow fever vaccine. The DNA of the CDR3 is TGTGCCGGAAATGACAGGGGGTCACCCCTCCACTTT. Its translation: CAGNDRGSPLHF.